The sequence of this T cell receptor (beta chain) was determined in a study of cytomegalovirus exposure and HLA in healthy donors. Overall study results and limits: As a later analysis revealed, the rate of TCR association differed by HLA locus, with DRB1 most and HLA-C fewest. CMV antigen specificity of a few CMV-associated chains was confirmed in vitro.

The PCR employed 60 Vbeta primers together with 13 Jbeta primers. Per the study methods: It was a later analysis that counted about 80 million unique TCR beta chains, of which 8.5 million to 12 million were shared. Assay: immunoSEQ multiplex PCR; the TCRdb copy retains only in-frame clones and omits some. The DNA was the basis for D and trimming; V, J and clone size are from that table. The sample's table shows about 110,000 clones. About this clone itself: Its antigen is not known.

The CDR3 has 16 amino acids. Germline V gives CDR1 SGHNT, CDR2 YENEEA. Trimming removed 5 bases from V and 0 bases from J; junction bases left unmatched: 9. Every donor was a healthy person donating bone marrow. The specimen was PBMCs. V is TRBV11-3 and J is TRBJ2-7; TRBD2 agrees at 8 bases. The sequence was collected from a man aged 45-60 years in good health and CMV-seronegative. The CDR3 loop is CASSLKRTSPSYEQYF. Here the CDR3 DNA reads TGTGCCAGCAGCCTGAAGAGGACTAGCCCCTCCTACGAGCAGTACTTC.